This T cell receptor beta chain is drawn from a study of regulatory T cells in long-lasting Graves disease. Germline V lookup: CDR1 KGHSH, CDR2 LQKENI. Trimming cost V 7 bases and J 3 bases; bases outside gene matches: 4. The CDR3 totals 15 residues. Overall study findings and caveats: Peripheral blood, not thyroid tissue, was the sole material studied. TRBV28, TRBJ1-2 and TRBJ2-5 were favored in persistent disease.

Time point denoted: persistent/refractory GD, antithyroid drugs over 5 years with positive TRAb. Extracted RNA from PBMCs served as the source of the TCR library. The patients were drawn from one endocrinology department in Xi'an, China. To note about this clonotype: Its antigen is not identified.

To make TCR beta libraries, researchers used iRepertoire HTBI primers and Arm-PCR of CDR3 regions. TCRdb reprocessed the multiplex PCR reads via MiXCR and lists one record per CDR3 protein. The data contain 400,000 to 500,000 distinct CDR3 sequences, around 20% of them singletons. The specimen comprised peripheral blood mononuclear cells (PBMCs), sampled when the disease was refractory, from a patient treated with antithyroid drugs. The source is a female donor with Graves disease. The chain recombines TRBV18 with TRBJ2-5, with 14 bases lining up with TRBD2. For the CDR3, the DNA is TGTGCCAGCTTAATGGGACTAGCGGGAGAAGAGACCCAGTACTTC. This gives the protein CASLMGLAGEETQYF.